Presented here are 18 T cell receptor beta chains from one specimen sequenced in a study of blood T cell repertoires in COVID-19. Some clones are missing from TCRdb's copy, which holds only in-frame ones; the method was immunoSEQ multiplex PCR. Of fewer than 40,000 clones in the sample, roughly nine tenths are singletons; the top ten hold 4.5% to 6%. Sequenced material: peripheral blood. These receptors all stem from a human donor in a cohort sampled during active COVID-19.

The CDR3 coding sequence is TGTGCCAGCTCACCACTTTTTTCAGGGACAGGGGGCACAGATACGCAGTATTTT. Its translation is CASSPLFSGTGGTDTQYF. The V call is TRBV18, the J call TRBJ2-3, with 10 positions matching TRBD1. CDR1 is KGHSH, CDR2 LQKENI, per germline. The CDR3 has 18 amino acids. Germline trimming cut 1 base from V and 1 base from J; bases unmatched to any gene: 8.

The chain joins TRBV2 to TRBJ2-5; 7 bases are shared with TRBD2. V gave up 4 bases and J gave up 7 bases; unmatched junction bases: 9. Germline assignment: CDR1 SNHLY and CDR2 FYNNEI. The CDR3 covers 14 residues. The CDR3 loop is CASSGRLGEGTQYF. The DNA of the CDR3 is TGTGCCAGCAGTGGGAGACTAGGGGAGGGGACCCAGTACTTC.

This chain links TRBV7-8 with TRBJ1-5; TRBD1 matches at 7 bases. Germline CDR1 SGHVS, CDR2 FQNEAQ. After removal of 2 bases from V and 5 bases from J, the junction contained 12 bases not matched to a gene. CDR3 size: 17 residues. CDR3 bases: TGTGCCAGCAGCTTAATCACAGGGGTTATTGAAGATCAGCCCCAGCATTTT. This translates into CASSLITGVIEDQPQHF.

The chain joins TRBV5-1 to TRBJ2-2, with 7 positions matching TRBD1. This CDR3 is 14 amino acids long. J was trimmed by 4 bases and V by 7 bases; bases with no gene match: 7. Germline CDR1 is SGHRS and CDR2 is YFSETQ. CDR3 residues: CASSRTGVTGELFF. For the CDR3, the DNA is TGCGCCAGCTCCCGGACAGGAGTCACCGGGGAGCTGTTTTTT.

The chain couples TRBV9 to TRBJ1-2; 9 bases agree with TRBD1. CDR3 size: 11 residues. Trimming took 7 bases from V and 12 from J; bases not matched to a gene: 7. CDR1 is SGDLS and CDR2 is YYNGEE in the germline V gene. CDR3 region: CASGDREGNTF. As DNA, the CDR3 is TGTGCCAGCGGGGACAGGGAGGGAAACACCTTC.

The rearrangement joins TRBV3-1 (or the pseudogene TRBV3-2) to TRBJ2-3; 8 positions agree with TRBD1. V lost 4 bases and J lost 8; bases outside the gene matches: 11. Germline assignment: CDR1 LGHDT and CDR2 YNNKEL (reference sequence). CDR3 length: 15 residues. CDR3 coding DNA: TGTGCCAGCAGCCTTGCACAGGGGGTATCTGGTACGCAGTATTTT. Amino acids: CASSLAQGVSGTQYF.

The chain recombines TRBV5-1 with TRBJ2-1; possible D gene TRBD1, 6 bases. The V and J ends lost 2 bases and 8 bases respectively, with 20 bases between them. The CDR3 spans 16 residues. Germline V gene sequence: CDR1 SGHRS, CDR2 YFSETQ. CDR3 in DNA: TGCGCCAGCAGCTTACAGGGTGCAGCTAAAGGCGATGAGCAGTTCTTC. Translation: CASSLQGAAKGDEQFF.

In its sample, this clone was seen a few times. The chain uses TRBV5-1 and TRBJ2-3; 7 nucleotides line up with TRBD1. The CDR3 sequence is 14 residues long. V shed 5 bases, J shed 2 bases, and the junction held 5 bases outside the gene matches. Germline V lookup: CDR1 SGHRS, CDR2 YFSETQ. The chain's CDR3 is CASRHGTDTDTQYF. Here the CDR3 DNA reads TGCGCCAGCAGGCACGGGACAGACACAGATACGCAGTATTTT.

The J gene is TRBJ1-5, the V gene TRBV2; tentatively, D is TRBD1 (5 bases). V lost 6 bases and J 7 bases, leaving 16 bases between the germline ends. CDR3 length: 14 residues. Germline assignment: CDR1 SNHLY and CDR2 FYNNEI. CDR3 sequence (DNA): TGTGCCAGCAGGGATACAGGAGCAAGCCAGCCCCAGCATTTT. Translated, it gives CASRDTGASQPQHF.

The chain employs TRBV19 and TRBJ1-2, with 8 nucleotides matching TRBD1. V gave up 5 bases and J gave up 4 bases; unmatched junction bases: 9. Per the germline V gene, CDR1 is LNHDA and CDR2 is SQIVND (reference sequence). The CDR3 consists of 15 residues. The CDR3 nucleotides are TGTGCCAGTAGTCTTGACAGGGGTTTCCTCTATGGCTACACCTTC. Its translation is CASSLDRGFLYGYTF.

The rearrangement links TRBV6-1 to TRBJ2-7, with D possibly TRBD1 on 6 matching bases. The CDR3 has 14 residues. Germline-derived CDR1 and CDR2 are MNHNS and SASEGT. Trimming removed 2 bases from V and 5 bases from J, with 13 bases in between. The CDR3 loop reads CASSERARGNEQYV. The CDR3 nucleotides are TGTGCCAGCAGTGAAAGGGCCAGGGGAAACGAGCAGTACGTC.

This chain joins TRBV18 and TRBJ2-3, with TRBD2 as a possible D gene (6 bases). V was clipped by 2 bases and J by 2 bases, with 11 bases between them. The CDR3 loop spans 15 amino acids. Looked up from germline, CDR1 is KGHSH and CDR2 is LQKENI. The CDR3 nucleotides are TGTGCCAGCTCACCAATGGCGGGAAACACAGATACGCAGTATTTT. This sequence encodes CASSPMAGNTDTQYF.

The rearrangement joins TRBV7-9 to TRBJ2-5; 9 bases match TRBD2. The CDR3 spans 16 residues. V lost 1 base to trimming and J lost 2 bases; unmatched junction nucleotides: 5. Germline CDR1 and CDR2: SEHNR and FQNEAQ (reference sequence). CDR3 DNA sequence: TGTGCCAGCAGCTTAGGGCCAGCGGGGGGACAAGAGACCCAGTACTTC. Translating it yields CASSLGPAGGQETQYF.

In its sample, this clone is medium-sized. The V gene is TRBV29-1, the J gene TRBJ1-2, with 7 bases identical to TRBD1. The length of the CDR3 is 12 residues. V was pared by 7 bases and J by 4 bases, with 6 bases of the junction left unmatched. Per the germline V gene, CDR1 is SQVTM and CDR2 is ANQGSEA. This CDR3 is CSARGTFYGYTF. In nucleotides, the CDR3 is TGCAGCGCCAGGGGGACCTTCTATGGCTACACCTTC.

The V call is TRBV7-9, the J call TRBJ2-1, with 13 nucleotides matching TRBD2. The CDR3 runs to 16 residues. Per the germline V gene, CDR1 is SEHNR and CDR2 is FQNEAQ (reference sequence). Trimming took 4 bases from V and 2 from J; bases not matched to a gene: 2. As DNA, the CDR3 is TGTGCCAGCAGCTCTGGACTAGCGGGAGCCTACAATGAGCAGTTCTTC. It is translated as CASSSGLAGAYNEQFF.

The genes are TRBV11-2 and TRBJ2-7; 9 bases match TRBD2. In germline, CDR1 is SGHAT, CDR2 FQNNGV. V dropped 4 bases and J dropped 6; count of bases not matched to a gene: 7. The CDR3 spans 14 residues. In DNA, the CDR3 is TGTGCCAGCAGCTCCCAGATAGCGGGGGTCGAGCAGTACGTC. Translating it yields CASSSQIAGVEQYV.

The chain couples TRBV7-2 to TRBJ1-5, with a weak D call TRBD1 (5 bases). There are 13 residues in the CDR3. V lost 6 bases, J lost 3 bases, and 9 bases lay in between. Germline loops: CDR1 SGHTA, CDR2 FQGNSA. In nucleotides, the CDR3 is TGTGCCAGCAGTCGGGACTACAATCAGCCCCAGCATTTT. Translating it yields CASSRDYNQPQHF.

The chain carries TRBV9 and TRBJ1-4, with 7 bases aligning to TRBD1. Germline CDR1 SGDLS, CDR2 YYNGEE. The CDR3 runs 14 residues. With 7 bases clipped from V and 5 bases from J, the junction kept 8 bases outside the gene matches. CDR3 sequence: CASSTGTVNEKLFF. The CDR3 DNA sequence: TGTGCCAGCTCAACCGGGACAGTGAATGAAAAACTGTTTTTT.